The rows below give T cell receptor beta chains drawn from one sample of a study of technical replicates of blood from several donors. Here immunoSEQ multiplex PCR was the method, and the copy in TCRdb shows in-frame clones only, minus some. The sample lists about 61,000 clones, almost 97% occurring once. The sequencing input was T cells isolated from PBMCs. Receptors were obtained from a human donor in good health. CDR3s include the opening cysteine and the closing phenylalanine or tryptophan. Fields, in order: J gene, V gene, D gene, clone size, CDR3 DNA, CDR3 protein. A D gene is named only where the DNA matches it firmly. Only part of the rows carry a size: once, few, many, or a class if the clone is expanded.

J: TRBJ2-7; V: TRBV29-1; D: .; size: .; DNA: TGCAGCGTTGAAGGGGGAGCGGTGAGCTCCTACGAGCAGTACTTC; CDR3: CSVEGGAVSSYEQYF
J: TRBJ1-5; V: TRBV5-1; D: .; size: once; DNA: TGCGCCAGCAGCTTGGGAGGACAGAACAATCAGCCCCAGCATTTT; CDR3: CASSLGGQNNQPQHF
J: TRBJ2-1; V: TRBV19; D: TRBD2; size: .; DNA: TGTGCCAGTAGCCCCTACAGCGGGAGCTACAATGAGCAGTTCTTC; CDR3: CASSPYSGSYNEQFF
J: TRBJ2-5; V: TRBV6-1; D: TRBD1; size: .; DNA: TGTGCCAGCAGTGAGCGAAACAGGGGGCCCCTCAACCAAGAGACCCAGTACTTC; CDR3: CASSERNRGPLNQETQYF
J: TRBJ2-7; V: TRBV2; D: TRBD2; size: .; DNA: TGTGCCAGCAGTGAAGCTTACCACGCGGGAGCGGACTCCTACGAGCAGTACTTC; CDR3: CASSEAYHAGADSYEQYF
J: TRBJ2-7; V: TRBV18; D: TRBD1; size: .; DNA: TGTGCCAGCTCACTTCCAGGGGGCGAGCAGTACTTC; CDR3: CASSLPGGEQYF
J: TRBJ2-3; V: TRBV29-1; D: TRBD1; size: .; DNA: TGCAGCGCGGGACAGGGTCCAGATACGCAGTATTTT; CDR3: CSAGQGPDTQYF
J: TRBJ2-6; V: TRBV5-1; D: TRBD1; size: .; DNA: TGCGCCAGCAGCTTACAGGGGGCGAGTGCTGGGGCCAACGTCCTGACTTTC; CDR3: CASSLQGASAGANVLTF
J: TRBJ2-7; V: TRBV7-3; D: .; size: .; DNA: TGTGCCAGCAGCTTCTCCCTAAGCGACTCCTACGAGCAGTACTTC; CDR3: CASSFSLSDSYEQYF
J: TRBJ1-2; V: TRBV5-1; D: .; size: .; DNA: TGCGCCAGCAGCCTAGACTCCCCCCGCGGCTATGGCTACACCTTC; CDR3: CASSLDSPRGYGYTF
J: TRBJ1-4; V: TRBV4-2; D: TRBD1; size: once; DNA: TGTGCCAGCAGCCAAGAACAGGGGCCAACTAATGAAAAACTGTTTTTT; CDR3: CASSQEQGPTNEKLFF
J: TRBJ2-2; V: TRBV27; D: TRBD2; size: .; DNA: TGTGCCAGCACCCTGGGAGCGGGAATAGCGAACACCGGGGAGCTGTTTTTT; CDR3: CASTLGAGIANTGELFF
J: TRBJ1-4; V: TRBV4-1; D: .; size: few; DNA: TGCGCCAGCAGCCAAGGAATCTCCACCGACCGGGACGTCAGGGGAAAACTGTTTTTT; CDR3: CASSQGISTDRDVRGKLFF
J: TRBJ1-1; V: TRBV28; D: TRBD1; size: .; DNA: TGTGCCAGCAGTCTCTCTGACAGGGGCACTGAAGCTTTCTTT; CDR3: CASSLSDRGTEAFF
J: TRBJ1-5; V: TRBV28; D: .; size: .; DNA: TGTGCCAGCAGCCGTCTCGAGGGTGGGGCCCAGCATTTT; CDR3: CASSRLEGGAQHF
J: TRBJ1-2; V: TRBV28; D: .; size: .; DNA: TGTGCCAGCAGCCCCCCGTGGGGCACAAATGGCTACACCTTC; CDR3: CASSPPWGTNGYTF
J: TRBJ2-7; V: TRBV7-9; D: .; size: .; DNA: TGTGCCAGCAGCTTAATTCCTTACGAGCAGTACTTC; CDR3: CASSLIPYEQYF
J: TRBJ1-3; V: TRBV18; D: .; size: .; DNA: TGTGCCAGCTCACCACCGCCGCTAGGCTCCTCTGGAAACACCATATATTTT; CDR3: CASSPPPLGSSGNTIYF
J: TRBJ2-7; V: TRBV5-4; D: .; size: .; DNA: TGTGCCAGCAGCGGCGACAGGTACCACGAGCAGTACTTC; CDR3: CASSGDRYHEQYF
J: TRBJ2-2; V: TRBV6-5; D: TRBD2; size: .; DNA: TGTGCCAGCAGTTACCCTAGCGGACTGAACACCGGGGAGCTGTTTTTT; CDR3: CASSYPSGLNTGELFF
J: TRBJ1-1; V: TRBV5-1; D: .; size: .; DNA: TGCGCCAGCAGCTTACCGGAGGGGTTAATGAACACTGAAGCTTTCTTT; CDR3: CASSLPEGLMNTEAFF
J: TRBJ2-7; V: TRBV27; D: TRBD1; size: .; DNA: TGTGCCAGCAGTTTATACTACGGACAGGGCTACGAGCAGTACTTC; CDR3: CASSLYYGQGYEQYF
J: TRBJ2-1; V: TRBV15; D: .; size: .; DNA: TGTGCCACCTTACACGGGACTTCGGGCGATGAGCAGTTCTTC; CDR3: CATLHGTSGDEQFF
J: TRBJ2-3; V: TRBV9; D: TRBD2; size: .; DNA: TGTGCCAGCAGCGTAACTATGGGACTAGCTGTGGATACGCAGTATTTT; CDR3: CASSVTMGLAVDTQYF
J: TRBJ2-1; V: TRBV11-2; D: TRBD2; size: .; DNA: TGTGCCAGCAGCTTAGATTCCCGAGGGACTAGGGTTTACAATGAGCAGTTCTTC; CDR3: CASSLDSRGTRVYNEQFF
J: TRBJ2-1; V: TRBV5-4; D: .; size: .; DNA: TGTGCCAGCAGCCTATTAGGGACTGGGCACAATGAGCAGTTCTTC; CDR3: CASSLLGTGHNEQFF
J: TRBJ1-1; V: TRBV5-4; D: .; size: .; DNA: TGTGCCAGCAGCTCTCCGACAGACTACACTGAAGCTTTCTTT; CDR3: CASSSPTDYTEAFF
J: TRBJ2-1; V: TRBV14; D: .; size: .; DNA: TGTGCCAGCAGCCCCCGTGCGGGACTCAATGAGCAGTTCTTC; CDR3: CASSPRAGLNEQFF
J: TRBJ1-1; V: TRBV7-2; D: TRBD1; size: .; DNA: TGTGCCAGCAGCGGACGACAGGGGCCGAGGACTGAAGCTTTCTTT; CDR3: CASSGRQGPRTEAFF
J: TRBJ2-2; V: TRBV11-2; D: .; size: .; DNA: TGTGCCAGCAGCGATACTTTAACGGGAGCCGGGGAGCTGTTTTTT; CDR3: CASSDTLTGAGELFF
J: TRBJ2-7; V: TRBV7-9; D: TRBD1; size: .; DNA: TGTGCCAGCAGCTATACACCCGGGACAGGGGACTACGAGCAGTACTTC; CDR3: CASSYTPGTGDYEQYF
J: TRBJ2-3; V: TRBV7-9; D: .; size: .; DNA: TGTGCCAGCAGCCTCATTCCCGGGAGAGGAGATACGCAGTATTTT; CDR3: CASSLIPGRGDTQYF